The rows below give T cell receptor beta chains drawn from one sample of a study of blood T cell repertoires in COVID-19. Repertoires were generated with immunoSEQ multiplex PCR, while TCRdb's copy carries only in-frame clones and drops some. Found here are just under 30,000 clones, roughly nine tenths of them singletons; the top ten hold 24%. The specimen was peripheral blood. The receptors originated from a human donor with active COVID-19. The donor label of this sample is uncertain. Each CDR3 is given with its conserved first and last residue. The D gene is left open where the match is weak. Clone size, where shown, is once, few, many, or a class for clones that have expanded.

J,size,V,D,DNA,CDR3
TRBJ1-5,-,TRBV7-2,TRBD1,TGTGCCAGCAGCTGGAGATCGGGACAGAGCAATCAGCCCCAGCATTTT,CASSWRSGQSNQPQHF
TRBJ1-4,once,TRBV5-6,TRBD1,TGTGCCAGCAGCTTGACCGGACAGGGTAATGAAAAACTGTTTTTT,CASSLTGQGNEKLFF
TRBJ2-7,-,TRBV6-5,-,TGTGCCAGCAGTCTAGACAGTATCTCCTACGAGCAGTACTTC,CASSLDSISYEQYF
TRBJ2-1,-,TRBV6-1,-,TGTGCCAGCAGTGAAAGCCCTGAAAACCGGGGAAGCTCCTACAATGAGCAGTTCTTC,CASSESPENRGSSYNEQFF
TRBJ2-1,few,TRBV6-4,-,TGTGCCAGCAGTTTAGCCCCCGAACACAATGAGCAGTTCTTC,CASSLAPEHNEQFF
TRBJ2-2,-,TRBV2,-,TGTGCCAGCAGTGAAGCGCGGATAGTAGGCGGGGAGCTGTTTTTT,CASSEARIVGGELFF
TRBJ2-7,-,TRBV3-1/TRBV3-2,-,TGTGCCAGCAGCCTTCAGGGAGGCGAGCAGTACTTC,CASSLQGGEQYF
TRBJ1-6,-,TRBV19,-,TGTGCCAGTAGTATCGACATTGGAACCTATAATTCACCCCTCCACTTT,CASSIDIGTYNSPLHF
TRBJ2-3,-,TRBV27,TRBD2,TGTGCCAGCAGTTCCCCGCGGGAGGGGTCAGATACGCAGTATTTT,CASSSPREGSDTQYF
TRBJ2-2,-,TRBV7-9,TRBD1,TGTGCCAGCAGCTCTGCCCCGGGACAGGGGTCCGGGGAGCTGTTTTTT,CASSSAPGQGSGELFF
TRBJ2-5,-,TRBV7-8,TRBD2,TGTGCCAGCAGCTCTGGGGGGGTCAAGTACTTC,CASSSGGVKYF
TRBJ2-2,-,TRBV5-4,TRBD2,TGTGCCAGCAGCTATACTAGCGGGAGGGGAACCGGGGAGCTGTTTTTT,CASSYTSGRGTGELFF
TRBJ2-2,-,TRBV9,-,TGTGCCAGCAGCGTAGCCGGGGTGGGGAGAGGGGAGCTGTTTTTT,CASSVAGVGRGELFF
TRBJ1-5,few,TRBV19,-,TGTGCCAGTAGTCCATTTTCAAATCAGCCCCAGCATTTT,CASSPFSNQPQHF
TRBJ2-3,-,TRBV7-9,-,TGTGCCAGCAGCTTAGAGGGGCAGGGAAATACGCAGTATTTT,CASSLEGQGNTQYF
TRBJ1-5,-,TRBV24-1,TRBD1,TGTGCCACCGGCAGTCGGACAGGGGTTAGCAATCAGCCCCAGCATTTT,CATGSRTGVSNQPQHF
TRBJ2-4,-,TRBV6-5,-,TGTGCCAGCAGTTACTCTAGCGGAGCCAAAAACATTCAGTACTTC,CASSYSSGAKNIQYF
TRBJ2-7,once,TRBV9,-,TGTGCCAGCAGCGTAGGTCCATTGGGGCCGGATGAGCAGTACTTC,CASSVGPLGPDEQYF
TRBJ2-5,-,TRBV6-2/TRBV6-3,-,TGTGCCAGCAGCCCTCAGGAGACCCAGTACTTC,CASSPQETQYF
TRBJ2-3,-,TRBV5-1,-,TGCGCCAGCAGCTCGTCAGATACGCAGTATTTT,CASSSSDTQYF
TRBJ2-1,-,TRBV9,TRBD2,TGTGCCAGCAGCGAACCTAGCGGGGGGGCAACTGGGAATGAGCAGTTCTTC,CASSEPSGGATGNEQFF
TRBJ2-5,-,TRBV11-2,-,TGTGCCAGCAGCTGGACTGAGGAGACCCAGTACTTC,CASSWTEETQYF
TRBJ2-1,-,TRBV5-1,TRBD2,TGCGCCAGCAGCTTGTACCAAGGGCTAGCGGGGTACAATGAGCAGTTCTTC,CASSLYQGLAGYNEQFF
TRBJ2-3,-,TRBV18,-,TGTGCCAGCTCCCGGAGTTCGGGCACAGATACGCAGTATTTT,CASSRSSGTDTQYF
TRBJ1-3,-,TRBV19,TRBD1,TGTGCCAGTAGTGACAGGGGAGCGACGGGAAACACCATATATTTT,CASSDRGATGNTIYF
TRBJ2-1,-,TRBV9,-,TGTGCCAGCAGCGTAGATTCGGACTACACCTACAATGAGCAGTTCTTC,CASSVDSDYTYNEQFF
TRBJ2-7,once,TRBV10-2,TRBD1,TGCGCCAGCAGTGAGCAGGGGGTGGGTGAGCAGTACTTC,CASSEQGVGEQYF
TRBJ2-3,-,TRBV27,-,TGTGCCAGCACTCCCCTGGGGACACCTAGCACAGATACGCAGTATTTT,CASTPLGTPSTDTQYF
TRBJ1-2,-,TRBV2,TRBD1,TGTGCCAGCAGTCTTATCCAGGGGGCCGAGGGCTACACCTTC,CASSLIQGAEGYTF
TRBJ2-5,-,TRBV4-2,-,TGTGCCAGCAGCCAAGATAGAGGGGGTTGGCAGTACCAAGAGACCCAGTACTTC,CASSQDRGGWQYQETQYF
TRBJ2-3,-,TRBV19,TRBD2,TGTGCCAGTAGTACCGGGCGGGGGAGCACAGATACGCAGTATTTT,CASSTGRGSTDTQYF
TRBJ2-1,few,TRBV29-1,TRBD2,TGCAGCGTTGAAGGGCTAGCGGGGCTATCCTACAATGAGCAGTTCTTC,CSVEGLAGLSYNEQFF
TRBJ2-3,-,TRBV7-6,TRBD2,TGTGCCAGCAGCTCGACTAGCGGGGGGGCCCGCACAGATACGCAGTATTTT,CASSSTSGGARTDTQYF
TRBJ1-2,few,TRBV29-1,TRBD1,TGCAGCGTTGGGCAACCGGGACAGGGGCGCGCTAACTATGGCTACACCTTC,CSVGQPGQGRANYGYTF
TRBJ2-1,-,TRBV5-1,TRBD2,TGCGCCAGCAGCTTGGCCGGGGCAAGCGGGAGAGGGAATGAGCAGTTCTTC,CASSLAGASGRGNEQFF
TRBJ2-3,-,TRBV3-1/TRBV3-2,-,TGTGCCACGGAGGGAGACACAGATACGCAGTATTTT,CATEGDTDTQYF
TRBJ1-1,-,TRBV10-3,TRBD1,TGTGCCACCTCGGGACAGGGTACCACTGAAGCTTTCTTT,CATSGQGTTEAFF
TRBJ2-7,-,TRBV5-5,TRBD2,TGTGCCAGCAGCTTGGTAGCTAGCGGGAGTTACGAGCAGTACTTC,CASSLVASGSYEQYF
TRBJ2-7,once,TRBV10-1,-,TGCGCCAGCAGTGGGGAAGACAGTCTACGGGAGCAGTACTTC,CASSGEDSLREQYF
TRBJ1-2,-,TRBV3-1/TRBV3-2,-,TGTGCCAGCAGCCCTATTCCGGCGGGTGGCTACACCTTC,CASSPIPAGGYTF
TRBJ2-7,-,TRBV3-1/TRBV3-2,TRBD2,TGTGCCAGCCGAGACGGGGGGGGTGGCGAGCAGTACTTC,CASRDGGGGEQYF
TRBJ1-1,once,TRBV5-8,-,TGTGCCAGCAGAAGGGGGAGGGTCACTGAAGCTTTCTTT,CASRRGRVTEAFF
TRBJ1-1,-,TRBV7-3,-,TGTGCCAGCAGCGTACAGGGGAACACTGAAGCTTTCTTT,CASSVQGNTEAFF
TRBJ2-3,-,TRBV3-1/TRBV3-2,-,TGTGCCAGCAGCCAAAATAGAGGTCGGGGGTATTTT,CASSQNRGRGYF
TRBJ1-4,-,TRBV3-1/TRBV3-2,-,TGTGCCAGCAGCCAGGGGGCCTTGGTGAGACGGGAAAAACTGTTTTTT,CASSQGALVRREKLFF
TRBJ2-3,once,TRBV9,TRBD2,TGTGCCAGCAACAGACCGCAGGCGGGGGGGCCGCGCACAGATACGCAGTATTTT,CASNRPQAGGPRTDTQYF
TRBJ2-3,-,TRBV9,TRBD2,TGTGCCAGCAGCCTTAGCGGGATAGGAGATACGCAGTATTTT,CASSLSGIGDTQYF
TRBJ1-1,-,TRBV20-1,TRBD1,TGCAGTAAAGACAGGGGGGCAGAAGCTTTCTTT,CSKDRGAEAFF
TRBJ2-1,-,TRBV6-5,TRBD1,TGTGCCAGCACTTCGACAGGGGGAATAAATGAGCAGTTCTTC,CASTSTGGINEQFF
TRBJ1-1,-,TRBV6-5,-,TGTGCCAGCAGTTACCTACAGGGCACTGAAGCTTTCTTT,CASSYLQGTEAFF
TRBJ2-3,-,TRBV19,-,TGTGCCAGTAGTATTAGACGGGAGTCAGATACGCAGTATTTT,CASSIRRESDTQYF
TRBJ2-7,once,TRBV19,-,TGTGCCAGTAGTACGACTAGACCGAGCTCCTACGAGCAGTACTTC,CASSTTRPSSYEQYF
TRBJ2-1,-,TRBV6-6,-,TGTGCCAGCAGTCAGCAGGGTGATGAGCAGTTCTTC,CASSQQGDEQFF
TRBJ2-1,-,TRBV3-1/TRBV3-2,TRBD1,TGTGCCAGCAGCCAATCAGGGGGCTCCTACAATGAGCAGTTCTTC,CASSQSGGSYNEQFF
TRBJ2-2,-,TRBV14,TRBD1,TGTGCCAGCAGCCAAGATGACAGGGGCGTCTCCACCGGGGAGCTGTTTTTT,CASSQDDRGVSTGELFF
TRBJ2-1,-,TRBV9,-,TGTGCCAGCAGCGTAGTGTCGAGTCGGGTAGGCAATGAGCAGTTCTTC,CASSVVSSRVGNEQFF